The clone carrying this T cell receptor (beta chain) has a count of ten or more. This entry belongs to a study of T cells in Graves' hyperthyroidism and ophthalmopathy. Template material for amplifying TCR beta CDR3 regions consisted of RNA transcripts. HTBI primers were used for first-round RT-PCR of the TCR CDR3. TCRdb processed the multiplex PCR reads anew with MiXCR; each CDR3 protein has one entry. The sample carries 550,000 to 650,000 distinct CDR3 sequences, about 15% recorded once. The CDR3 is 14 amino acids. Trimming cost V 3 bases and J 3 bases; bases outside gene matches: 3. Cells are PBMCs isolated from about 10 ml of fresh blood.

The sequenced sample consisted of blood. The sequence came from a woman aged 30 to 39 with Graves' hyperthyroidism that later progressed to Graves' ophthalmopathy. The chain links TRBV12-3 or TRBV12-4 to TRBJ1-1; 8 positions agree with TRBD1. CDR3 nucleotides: TGTGCCAGCAGTTTGTCAGGGGGCTACACTGAAGCTTTCTTT. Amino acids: CASSLSGGYTEAFF.